The source of this T cell receptor (beta chain) is a study of graft-versus-host responses after intestinal transplantation. Whole-study context: Grafts were multivisceral, liver-intestinal, or isolated intestinal. The study gave all recipients anti-thymocyte globulin induction, then tacrolimus and steroids for roughly 3 years.

Study outcomes and limitations: In recipient marrow, GvH clones were found, and some appeared first in ileum or blood. Declines in HvG clones occurring early post-transplant were associated with peak circulating GvH clone levels.

For this clone: Its target is unknown.

The CDR3 totals 13 residues. Deletions cut 3 bases from V and 8 bases from J, with 12 bases between. Germline CDR1 is SGHRS and CDR2 is YFSETQ. Sequencing was performed with immunoSEQ multiplex PCR; in TCRdb, only in-frame clones are kept and a portion is missing. The sample has approximately 76,000 clones, about 87% seen once; the top ten hold 0.39%. This clonotype originated in a human donor who was the organ donor for an intestinal transplant. The rearrangement links TRBV5-1 to TRBJ2-1, with unresolved D. This specimen was unstimulated CD4+ T cells sorted from spleen or lymph node cells, taken before transplant. In nucleotides, the CDR3 is TGCGCCAGCAGCTACTCACGGTCTCATGAGCAGTTCTTC. This translates into CASSYSRSHEQFF.